The sequence of this T cell receptor beta chain was determined in a study of CD8 T cells in ankylosing spondylitis. Study results and limitations: Made up of eight highly homologous variants, a TCR beta motif appeared characteristic of ankylosing spondylitis blood.

TCRdb ran MiXCR on the 5' RACE reads and lists one entry per CDR3 protein. Of under 850,000 distinct CDR3 sequences in the sample, around 17% were seen once. Notes on this clonotype: The antigen is undetermined.

CDR1 and CDR2 (germline): MNHNS, SASEGT. V lost 7 bases and J lost 2, with 13 bases in between. The length of the CDR3 is 14 residues. This chain connects TRBV6-1 to TRBJ2-3, with D possibly matching TRBD2 (5 bases). This TCR came from a male donor with ankylosing spondylitis. Sequences were obtained from blood, either unsorted or a sorted T cell fraction (not recorded which). The CDR3 is CASMRESSTDTQYF. CDR3 in DNA: TGTGCCAGCATGAGGGAGAGTTCCACAGATACGCAGTATTTT.